This passage covers 9 T cell receptor beta chains from one sample sequenced in a study of T cell responses to AZD1222 COVID-19 vaccine. The data were produced by immunoSEQ multiplex PCR, yet TCRdb's version contains in-frame clones alone and is incomplete. The data hold 250,000 to 300,000 clones, with approximately 94% observed a single time. The source was peripheral blood, collected 28 days after the second AZD1222 dose. These receptors were taken from an adult who received the AZD1222 COVID-19 vaccine.

The V call is TRBV28, the J call TRBJ1-2; 7 nucleotides line up with TRBD1. CDR3 size: 13 residues. Germline CDR1 is MDHEN and CDR2 is SYDVKM. V lost 8 bases, J lost 1 base, and 4 bases stayed unmatched. CDR3: CASWTGFNYGYTF. In nucleotides, the CDR3 is TGTGCCAGCTGGACAGGTTTTAACTATGGCTACACCTTC.

This chain joins TRBV7-6 and TRBJ1-5; D possibly corresponds to TRBD1 (6 bases). CDR1 SGHVS and CDR2 FNYEAQ come from the germline V gene. The germline V and J ends were trimmed by 3 bases and 7 bases, with 10 bases remaining between them. This CDR3 contains 13 residues. DNA of the CDR3: TGTGCCAGCAGCTTGGGCAGGGGACAGCCCCAGCATTTT. Encoded protein: CASSLGRGQPQHF.

The chain employs TRBV18 and TRBJ1-1; weak D call: TRBD1 (6 bases). Trimming pared 1 base from V and 0 bases from J, leaving 12 bases between. CDR1 KGHSH and CDR2 LQKENI come from the germline V gene. The CDR3 totals 16 residues. The CDR3 sequence is CASSPRGRGLNTEAFF. The DNA for the CDR3 is TGTGCCAGCTCACCACGGGGGAGGGGGTTGAACACTGAAGCTTTCTTT.

The chain couples TRBV10-3 to TRBJ2-7; perhaps TRBD2 as D (5 bases). The CDR3 contains 12 residues. Trimming stripped 10 bases from V and 3 bases from J, with 13 bases between. Germline CDR1 reads ENHRY; CDR2 reads SYGVKD. Written as DNA, the CDR3 is TGTGCCAGCAGCGGCGAGAACTACGAGCAGTACTTC. Its translation: CASSGENYEQYF.

The genes are TRBV7-8 and TRBJ1-1; 8 bases are a match to TRBD1. Trimming took 4 bases from V and 3 from J; bases not matched to a gene: 4. Germline V CDR1 and CDR2: SGHVS, FQNEAQ. CDR3 length equals 14 residues. In nucleotides, the CDR3 is TGTGCCAGCAGCTGGACAGGGTTAGACACTGAAGCTTTCTTT. This codes for CASSWTGLDTEAFF.

The chain combines TRBV5-4 with TRBJ1-2; 7 nucleotides align to TRBD1. Per the germline V gene, CDR1 is SGHNT and CDR2 is YYREEE (reference sequence). The CDR3 contains 13 residues. V shed 4 bases, J shed 4 bases, and the junction held 4 bases outside the gene matches. CDR3 bases: TGTGCCAGCAGCCCAGGGGGGGGCTATGGCTACACCTTC. Translated: CASSPGGGYGYTF.

The chain has TRBV3-1 (or the pseudogene TRBV3-2) and TRBJ2-2; 7 nucleotides match TRBD1. Germline values: CDR1 LGHDT, CDR2 YNNKEL (reference sequence). The CDR3 spans 15 residues. After removal of 4 bases from V and 1 base from J, the junction contained 3 bases not matched to a gene. The CDR3 DNA reads TGTGCCAGCAGCCGGTGGACAGGGAACACCGGGGAGCTGTTTTTT. The encoded protein is CASSRWTGNTGELFF.

V is TRBV28 and J is TRBJ1-6; no definite D call. CDR1 and CDR2 (germline): MDHEN, SYDVKM. The CDR3 extends over 14 amino acids. V was clipped by 3 bases and J by 5 bases, with 8 bases between them. CDR3 sequence: CASSFNGNNSPLHF. In nucleotides, the CDR3 is TGTGCCAGCAGTTTCAATGGAAATAATTCACCCCTCCACTTT. Complete variable domain (other parts from reference TRBV28 and TRBJ1-6): DVKVTQSSRYLVKRTGEKVFLECVQDMDHENMFWYRQDPGLGLRLIYFSYDVKMKEKGDIPEGYSVSREKKERFSLILESASTNQTSMYLCASSFNGNNSPLHFGNGTRLTVT.

This chain joins TRBV7-8 and TRBJ2-7; D ambiguous. This CDR3 has 14 residues. Trimming left V 3 bases short and J 3 bases short, with 12 bases between. Per the germline V gene, CDR1 is SGHVS and CDR2 is FQNEAQ. The CDR3 sequence: CASSFRQPDYEQYF. The CDR3 nucleotides read TGTGCCAGCAGCTTCCGGCAGCCCGACTACGAGCAGTACTTC.